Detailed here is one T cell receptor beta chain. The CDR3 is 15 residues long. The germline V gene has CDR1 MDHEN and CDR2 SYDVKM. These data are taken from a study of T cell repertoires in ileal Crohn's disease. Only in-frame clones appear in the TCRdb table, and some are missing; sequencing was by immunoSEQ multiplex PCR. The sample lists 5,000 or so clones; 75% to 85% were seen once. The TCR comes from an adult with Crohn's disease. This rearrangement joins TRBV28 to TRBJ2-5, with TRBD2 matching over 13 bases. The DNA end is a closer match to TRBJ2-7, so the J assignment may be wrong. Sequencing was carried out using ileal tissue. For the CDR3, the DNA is TGTGCCAGCAGTTTGGGGACTAGCGGGACCTACGAGCAGTACTTC. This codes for CASSLGTSGTYEQYF.